These 28 T cell receptor beta chains were sequenced from one sample in a study of CD8+ T cells in alopecia areata. cDNA prepared by RNA extraction and subsequent reverse transcription served as the template for sequencing. Only in-frame clones appear in the TCRdb table, and some are missing; sequencing was by immunoSEQ multiplex PCR. The data show hundreds of thousands of clones, approximately 61% seen once. This sample comprised CD4+ T cells sorted from blood, obtained at week 0. These receptor sequences come from a human donor with alopecia areata.

The chain recombines TRBV7-2 with TRBJ1-1; 7 bases are shared with TRBD1. The germline gives CDR1 SGHTA, CDR2 FQGNSA. This CDR3 region has 14 residues. V shed 4 bases and J 0 bases; nucleotides not matched to a gene: 2. The CDR3 DNA reads as TGTGCCAGCAGCTCAGGACAGGTGAACACTGAAGCTTTCTTT. As protein: CASSSGQVNTEAFF.

The chain employs TRBV5-6 and TRBJ2-3, with D unresolved. Trimming shortened V by 5 bases and J by 4 bases, and 14 bases separated the two germline ends. This CDR3 is 14 amino acids long. Germline V gene lookup returns CDR1 SGHDT and CDR2 YYEEEE. CDR3 sequence: CASRPTGLADTQYF. In nucleotides, the CDR3 is TGTGCCAGCAGACCGACGGGCCTCGCAGATACGCAGTATTTT. Full variable domain (missing parts from reference TRBV5-6 and TRBJ2-3): DAGVTQSPTHLIKTRGQQVTLRCSPKSGHDTVSWYQQALGQGPQFIFQYYEEEERQRGNFPDRFSGHQFPNYSSELNVNALLLGDSALYLCASRPTGLADTQYFGPGTRLTVL.

V and J are TRBV7-8 and TRBJ1-2, with D possibly TRBD1 on 5 matching bases. Germline lookup yields CDR1 SGHVS and CDR2 FQNEAQ. The V end lost 5 bases, the J end lost 4 bases, and 20 bases lay between the germline ends. The CDR3 covers 16 residues. The CDR3 DNA follows: TGTGCCAGCAGCCATAGGGCAGGGCCTTCAACCTATGGCTACACCTTC. It yields the protein CASSHRAGPSTYGYTF.

DNA for the CDR3: TGTGCCAGCAGCTTATCAGGAGGGAATGAAAAACTGTTTTTT. Amino acid sequence: CASSLSGGNEKLFF. The chain links TRBV11-2 to TRBJ1-4; D is uncertain. CDR3 length: 14 amino acids. V was cut by 2 bases and J by 5 bases, with 9 bases left in between. Germline V gene data show CDR1 as SGHAT and CDR2 as FQNNGV.

V is TRBV2 and J is TRBJ2-1; D is unresolved. In germline, CDR1 is SNHLY, CDR2 FYNNEI. There are 15 residues in the CDR3. Trimming stripped 4 bases from V and 3 bases from J, with 13 bases between. CDR3 protein: CASSVQSALYNEQFF. As DNA, the CDR3 is TGTGCCAGCAGTGTACAGTCCGCACTCTACAATGAGCAGTTCTTC.

This clone has a handful of counts. The chain recombines TRBV7-2 with TRBJ2-7; no clear D gene. V was cut by 3 bases and J by 2 bases, with 8 bases left in between. This CDR3 spans 13 amino acids. CDR1 and CDR2 (germline): SGHTA, FQGNSA. The CDR3 DNA reads as TGTGCCAGCAGCTTCGGCTCCACCTACGAGCAGTACTTC. It yields the protein CASSFGSTYEQYF.

V usage is TRBV4-1 and J usage is TRBJ2-6; D is unclear. CDR1 is MGHRA and CDR2 is YSYEKL in the germline V gene. Trimming pared 6 bases from V and 0 bases from J, leaving 6 bases between. The CDR3 is 14 residues long. The CDR3 nucleotides read TGCGCCAGCAGAAGTCACTCTGGGGCCAACGTCCTGACTTTC. Amino acid sequence: CASRSHSGANVLTF.

The gene calls are TRBV6-1 and TRBJ2-7, with D perhaps matching TRBD2 (5 bases). The germline gives CDR1 MNHNS, CDR2 SASEGT. This CDR3 is built from 19 residues. With 0 bases removed from V and 2 bases from J, the gap between germline ends came to 23 bases. The chain's CDR3 is CASSEAVNLGGRRAYEQYF. In DNA form, the CDR3 reads TGTGCCAGCAGTGAAGCTGTAAATTTGGGTGGGAGACGAGCCTACGAGCAGTACTTC.

The chain joins TRBV14 to TRBJ1-5; D call uncertain. CDR1 is SGHDN, CDR2 FVKESK, per germline. The V end was cut by 4 bases, the J end by 5 bases, with 9 bases between. The CDR3 sequence is 13 residues long. The CDR3 here is CASSRGWDQPQHF. The DNA for the CDR3 is TGTGCCAGCAGCCGAGGGTGGGATCAGCCCCAGCATTTT.

This sequence joins TRBV4-2 and TRBJ1-6; 7 nucleotides line up with TRBD1. From germline, CDR1 is LGHNA and CDR2 YNFKEQ. CDR3 length equals 16 residues. V was pared by 1 base and J by 10 bases, with 10 bases of the junction left unmatched. CDR3 in amino acids: CASSQARGGEGSPLHF. As DNA, the CDR3 is TGTGCCAGCAGCCAAGCCCGAGGGGGCGAAGGATCACCCCTCCACTTT.

The chain couples TRBV5-1 to TRBJ2-5; the D is unclear. Germline V gene sequence: CDR1 SGHRS, CDR2 YFSETQ. This CDR3 is built from 13 residues. The V gene lost 3 bases and the J gene lost 4 bases, with 10 bases spanning the gap. CDR3 sequence reads: CASSSIGSETQYF. DNA of the CDR3: TGCGCCAGCAGCTCTATAGGGTCAGAGACCCAGTACTTC.

The chain has TRBV7-9 and TRBJ1-4, with 10 nucleotides matching TRBD1. V dropped 3 bases and J dropped 8; count of bases not matched to a gene: 6. The CDR3 totals 15 residues. The germline CDR1 and CDR2 sequences are SEHNR and FQNEAQ (reference sequence). CDR3 DNA sequence: TGTGCCAGCAGCTTCCGGACAGGGGGGCAAGAAAAACTGTTTTTT. Amino acids: CASSFRTGGQEKLFF.

This clone was counted a few times. The rearrangement links TRBV4-1 to TRBJ2-7; 8 nucleotides match TRBD2. V was clipped by 2 bases and J by 6 bases; unmatched bases: 15. The CDR3 covers 17 residues. Germline CDR1 and CDR2: MGHRA and YSYEKL. CDR3 protein: CASSQPTTGTRGSEQYF. The CDR3, as DNA: TGCGCCAGCAGCCAACCCACCACCGGGACTAGGGGATCCGAGCAGTACTTC.

This clone turned up a few times. This sequence joins TRBV6-1 and TRBJ1-2; possible D gene TRBD1, 5 bases. With 7 bases removed from V and 2 bases from J, the gap between germline ends came to 11 bases. Germline V gene data show CDR1 as MNHNS and CDR2 as SASEGT. This CDR3 spans 13 amino acids. CDR3 nucleotides: TGTGCCAGCACTTTCGGGGGGAACTATGGCTACACCTTC. Translating gives CASTFGGNYGYTF.

This chain links TRBV6-5 with TRBJ1-5; TRBD1 might be the D (5 bases). Looked up from germline, CDR1 is MNHEY and CDR2 is SVGAGI. The CDR3 has 14 residues. V lost 0 bases to trimming and J lost 6 bases, with 9 bases between them. The CDR3 reads CASSYSAGFQPQHF. The CDR3 region has the DNA TGTGCCAGCAGTTACTCTGCAGGGTTTCAGCCCCAGCATTTT.

This clone was seen a few times. The chain joins TRBV7-8 to TRBJ1-5, with TRBD1 matching 7 bases. CDR1 is SGHVS, CDR2 FQNEAQ, per germline. The CDR3 totals 13 residues. V lost 11 bases, J lost 5 bases, and 9 bases stayed unmatched. The CDR3 is CACWDSPYQPQHF. DNA of the CDR3: TGTGCCTGCTGGGACAGCCCTTATCAGCCCCAGCATTTT. Looking up the rest from reference TRBV7-8 and TRBJ1-5 gives the full variable domain: GAGVSQSPRYKVAKRGQDVALRCDPISGHVSLFWYQQALGQGPEFLTYFQNEAQLDKSGLPSDRFFAERPEGSVSTLKIQRTQQEDSAVYLCACWDSPYQPQHFGDGTRLSIL.

The chain links TRBV9 to TRBJ2-6; no clear D gene. V dropped 4 bases and J dropped 0 bases, with 17 bases sitting between them. The CDR3 is 18 residues long. From germline, CDR1 is SGDLS and CDR2 YYNGEE. The CDR3 DNA sequence: TGTGCCAGCAGCCCCCGTCATAGCCCCAGCTCTGGGGCCAACGTCCTGACTTTC. Its translation is CASSPRHSPSSGANVLTF.

The chain recombines TRBV29-1 with TRBJ1-3; 8 nucleotides align to TRBD1. CDR3 size: 15 residues. Germline V gene lookup returns CDR1 SQVTM and CDR2 ANQGSEA. J was trimmed by 0 bases and V by 6 bases; bases with no gene match: 7. The CDR3 bases are TGCAGCGTATACGATACAGGGGGCTCTGGAAACACCATATATTTT. Protein: CSVYDTGGSGNTIYF.

The chain recombines TRBV5-1 with TRBJ2-3, with TRBD2 matching over 12 bases. V gave up 4 bases and J gave up 2 bases; unmatched junction bases: 5. This CDR3 has 16 residues. Germline V gene lookup returns CDR1 SGHRS and CDR2 YFSETQ. The CDR3 bases are TGCGCCAGCAGCGGATGGACTAGCGGGGACACAGATACGCAGTATTTT. Protein sequence: CASSGWTSGDTDTQYF.

This clone has more than one count but fewer than ten. At one end the junction does not follow the germline gene, possibly because of a read error. The V and J genes are TRBV2 and TRBJ2-4; 10 bases are a match to TRBD2. This CDR3 region has 14 residues. Looked up from germline, CDR1 is SNHLY and CDR2 is FYNNEI. For the CDR3, the DNA is TGTGCCAGCAGCGAAGCGGGGGGGAAAGTCATTCAGTACTTC. It codes for CASSEAGGKVIQYF.

This rearrangement joins TRBV30 to TRBJ1-4; 7 nucleotides line up with TRBD1. The CDR3 contains 14 residues. CDR1 is GTSNPN, CDR2 SVGIG, per germline (reference sequence). J was trimmed by 3 bases and V by 2 bases; bases with no gene match: 3. CDR3 in amino acids: CAWSLGTANEKLFF. The CDR3, as DNA: TGTGCCTGGAGTCTCGGGACAGCTAATGAAAAACTGTTTTTT.

The chain combines TRBV27 with TRBJ1-4; 9 nucleotides line up with TRBD1. J gave up 2 bases and V 0 bases, and 7 bases lay outside the gene matches. The CDR3 length is 18 residues. CDR1 and CDR2 (germline): MNHEY, SMNVEV (reference sequence). The CDR3 DNA follows: TGTGCCAGCAGTTTATCCGGGACAGGGTACTCGACTAATGAAAAACTGTTTTTT. Encoded protein: CASSLSGTGYSTNEKLFF.

The genes are TRBV5-1 and TRBJ2-7; D gene unclear. Per the germline V gene, CDR1 is SGHRS and CDR2 is YFSETQ. V lost 10 bases to trimming and J lost 0 bases, with 29 bases between them. The CDR3 runs 18 residues. The CDR3 DNA follows: TGCGCCGAAAGAACAGCTCCTTCCAACTTACCCAACTCCTACGAGCAGTACTTC. Translation gives CAERTAPSNLPNSYEQYF.

V and J are TRBV5-1 and TRBJ2-7, with D perhaps matching TRBD1 or TRBD2 (5 bases each). Trimming took off 1 base at V and 5 bases at J, with 10 bases between the two ends. Per the germline V gene, CDR1 is SGHRS and CDR2 is YFSETQ. The CDR3 spans 13 residues. Written as DNA, the CDR3 is TGCGCCAGCAGCTTGACGACGGGGCACGAGCAGTACTTC. Encoded protein: CASSLTTGHEQYF.

The rearrangement uses TRBV7-9 and TRBJ1-1; D gene ambiguous. Trimming pared 5 bases from V and 3 bases from J, leaving 16 bases between. There are 15 residues in the CDR3. Germline V gene data show CDR1 as SEHNR and CDR2 as FQNEAQ (reference sequence). The CDR3 DNA sequence: TGTGCCAGCAGCCCTCGGACGTGGTGGGACACTGAAGCTTTCTTT. The encoded protein is CASSPRTWWDTEAFF.

The chain recombines TRBV29-1 with TRBJ2-3; 9 positions agree with TRBD1. CDR3 length: 14 residues. Germline V lookup: CDR1 SQVTM, CDR2 ANQGSEA. V shed 4 bases and J 5 bases; nucleotides not matched to a gene: 7. This CDR3 reads CSVVRGQGGDTQYF. In DNA form, the CDR3 reads TGCAGCGTTGTAAGGGGACAGGGCGGAGATACGCAGTATTTT.

V is TRBV25-1 and J is TRBJ2-3; TRBD2 matches at 11 bases. The CDR3 contains 14 residues. CDR1 and CDR2 from the germline V gene are MGHDK and SYGVNS. V gave up 10 bases and J gave up 4 bases; unmatched junction bases: 7. CDR3 sequence reads: CAISTSGTADTQYF. The CDR3 DNA reads as TGTGCCATCTCGACTAGCGGGACGGCAGATACGCAGTATTTT.

This clone was counted a single time. V usage is TRBV29-1 and J usage is TRBJ2-1, with D uncertain. The CDR3 is 11 residues long. V was trimmed by 4 bases and J by 5 bases, leaving 6 bases between them. The germline V gene encodes CDR1 SQVTM and CDR2 ANQGSEA. The CDR3 protein is CSVVGNNEQFF. In nucleotides, the CDR3 is TGCAGCGTTGTAGGGAACAATGAGCAGTTCTTC.